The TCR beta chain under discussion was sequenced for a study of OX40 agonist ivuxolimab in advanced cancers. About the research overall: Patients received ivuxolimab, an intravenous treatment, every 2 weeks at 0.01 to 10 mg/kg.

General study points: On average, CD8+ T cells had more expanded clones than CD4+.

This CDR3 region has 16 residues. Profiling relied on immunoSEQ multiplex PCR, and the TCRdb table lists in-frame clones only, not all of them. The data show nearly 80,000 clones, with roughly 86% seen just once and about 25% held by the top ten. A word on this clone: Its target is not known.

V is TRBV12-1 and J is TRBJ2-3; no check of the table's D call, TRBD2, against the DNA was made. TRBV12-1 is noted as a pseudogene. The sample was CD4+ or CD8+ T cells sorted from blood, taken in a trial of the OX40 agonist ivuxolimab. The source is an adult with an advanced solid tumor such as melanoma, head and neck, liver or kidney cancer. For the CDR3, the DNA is TGTGCCAGCAGCTTTGGGGAGGGGGGTCGGACAGATACGCAGTATTTT. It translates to CASSFGEGGRTDTQYF.